This T cell receptor (beta chain) was captured by sequencing in a study of T-cell reconstitution after alpha-beta-depleted transplantation in children. As it was prepared, the TCRbeta library received unique molecular identifiers. Via MiXCR, TCRdb re-called the PCR reads, giving one row per CDR3 protein. The table lists some 200,000 distinct CDR3 sequences, approximately 9% of them singletons, with 5% to 7% in the top ten. The sample in question was PBMCs from the stem cell graft donor, obtained from the stem cell graft. This receptor was taken from a human donor who donated a stem cell graft to a child with acute lymphoblastic leukemia.

The CDR3 sequence: CASSLDGTGVETQYF. The CDR3 DNA is TGTGCCAGCAGCTTAGATGGGACAGGGGTAGAGACCCAGTACTTC. V gene TRBV7-2 combines with J gene TRBJ2-5; 10 nucleotides match TRBD1. Trimming at V came to 1 base and at J to 4 bases, leaving 3 bases not matched to a gene. Germline CDR1 is SGHTA and CDR2 is FQGNSA. The CDR3 consists of 15 residues.